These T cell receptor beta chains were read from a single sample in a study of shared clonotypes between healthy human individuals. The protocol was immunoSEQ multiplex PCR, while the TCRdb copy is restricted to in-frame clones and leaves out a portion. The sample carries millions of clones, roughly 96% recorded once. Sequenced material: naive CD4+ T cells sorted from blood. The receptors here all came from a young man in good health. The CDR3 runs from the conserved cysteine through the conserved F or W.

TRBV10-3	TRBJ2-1	CAISQGDEQFF
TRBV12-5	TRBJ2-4	CASGLDSSGRVYPDF
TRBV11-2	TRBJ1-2	CASSIQRTGGAGYTF
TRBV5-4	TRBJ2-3	CASSRDPSTDTQYF
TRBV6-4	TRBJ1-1	CASSVRGGMSTEAFF
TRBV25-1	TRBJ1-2	CASSPGGLDYGYTF
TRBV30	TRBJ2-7	CAWSVYFGGVLSYEQYF
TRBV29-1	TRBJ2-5	CSVEGIKGETQYF
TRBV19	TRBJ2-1	CASSIDKTSSYNEQFF
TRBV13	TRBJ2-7	CASSWGQASSYEQYF
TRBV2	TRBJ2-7	CASSERAPDEQYF
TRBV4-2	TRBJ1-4	CASSRLSGSNEKLFF
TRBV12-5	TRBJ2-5	CASGSGIQETQYF
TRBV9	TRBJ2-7	CASSVALGIYEQYF
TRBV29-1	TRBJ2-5	CSGRQGLLETQYF
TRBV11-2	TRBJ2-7	CASSLYPGNEQYF
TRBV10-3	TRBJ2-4	CAISEGGQRPPLQYF
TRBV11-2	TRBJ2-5	CASSSSDRGAQETQYF
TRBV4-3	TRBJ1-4	CASSQDLVTTNEKLFF
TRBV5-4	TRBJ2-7	CASSKTGQGDEQYF
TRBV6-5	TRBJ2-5	CASRRTPAVQETQYF
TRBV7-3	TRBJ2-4	CASSLTSAGGKNIQYF